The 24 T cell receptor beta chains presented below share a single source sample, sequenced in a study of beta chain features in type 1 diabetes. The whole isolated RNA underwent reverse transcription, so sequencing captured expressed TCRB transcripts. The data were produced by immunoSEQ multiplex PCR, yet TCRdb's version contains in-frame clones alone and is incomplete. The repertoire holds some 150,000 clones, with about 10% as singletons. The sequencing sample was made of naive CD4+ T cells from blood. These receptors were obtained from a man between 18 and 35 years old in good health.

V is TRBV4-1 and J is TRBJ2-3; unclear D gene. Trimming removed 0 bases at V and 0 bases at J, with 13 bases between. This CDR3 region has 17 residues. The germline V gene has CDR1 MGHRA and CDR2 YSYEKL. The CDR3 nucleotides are TGCGCCAGCAGCCAAGATATGGGCGTAGATAGCACAGATACGCAGTATTTT. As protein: CASSQDMGVDSTDTQYF.

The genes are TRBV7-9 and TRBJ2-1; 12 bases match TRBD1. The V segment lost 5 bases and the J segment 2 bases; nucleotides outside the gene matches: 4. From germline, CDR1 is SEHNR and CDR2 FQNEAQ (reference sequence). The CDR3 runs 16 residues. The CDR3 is CASSTWDRGPYNEQFF. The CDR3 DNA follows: TGTGCCAGCAGCACCTGGGACAGGGGGCCCTACAATGAGCAGTTCTTC.

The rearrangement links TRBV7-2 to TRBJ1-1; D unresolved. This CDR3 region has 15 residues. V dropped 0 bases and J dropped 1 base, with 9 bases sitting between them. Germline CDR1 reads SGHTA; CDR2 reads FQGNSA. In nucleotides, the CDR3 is TGTGCCAGCAGCTTAGCGGCCACACAGAACACTGAAGCTTTCTTT. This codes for CASSLAATQNTEAFF.

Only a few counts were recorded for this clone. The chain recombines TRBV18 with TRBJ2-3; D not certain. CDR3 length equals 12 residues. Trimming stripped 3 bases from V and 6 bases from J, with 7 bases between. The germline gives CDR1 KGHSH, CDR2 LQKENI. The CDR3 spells CASSPRQDTQYF. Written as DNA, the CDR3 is TGTGCCAGCTCACCGCGGCAGGATACGCAGTATTTT.

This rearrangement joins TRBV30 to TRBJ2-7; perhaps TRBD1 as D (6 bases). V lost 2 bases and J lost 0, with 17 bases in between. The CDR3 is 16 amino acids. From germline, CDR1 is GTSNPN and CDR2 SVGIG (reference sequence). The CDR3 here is CAWSYPGAVPSYEQYF. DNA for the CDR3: TGTGCCTGGAGTTATCCAGGGGCGGTACCCTCCTACGAGCAGTACTTC.

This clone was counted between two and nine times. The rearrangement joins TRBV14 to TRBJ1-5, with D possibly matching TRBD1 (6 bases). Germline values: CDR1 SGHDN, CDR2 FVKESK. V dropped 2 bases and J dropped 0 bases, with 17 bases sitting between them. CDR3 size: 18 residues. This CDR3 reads CASSQNLRGQNSNQPQHF. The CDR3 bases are TGTGCCAGCAGCCAAAACCTCAGGGGTCAGAATAGCAATCAGCCCCAGCATTTT.

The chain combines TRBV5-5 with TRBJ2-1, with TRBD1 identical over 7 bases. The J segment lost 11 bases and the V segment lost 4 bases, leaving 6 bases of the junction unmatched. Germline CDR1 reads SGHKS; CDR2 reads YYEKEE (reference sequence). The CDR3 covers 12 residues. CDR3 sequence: CASSPDRVQQFF. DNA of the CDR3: TGTGCCAGCAGCCCCGACAGGGTCCAGCAGTTCTTC.

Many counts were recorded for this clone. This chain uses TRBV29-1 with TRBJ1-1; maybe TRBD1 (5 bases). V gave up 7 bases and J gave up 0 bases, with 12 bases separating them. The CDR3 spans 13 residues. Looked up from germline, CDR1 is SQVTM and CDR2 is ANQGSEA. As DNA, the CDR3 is TGCAGCGCGGGAGGGACGGTGAACACTGAAGCTTTCTTT. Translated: CSAGGTVNTEAFF.

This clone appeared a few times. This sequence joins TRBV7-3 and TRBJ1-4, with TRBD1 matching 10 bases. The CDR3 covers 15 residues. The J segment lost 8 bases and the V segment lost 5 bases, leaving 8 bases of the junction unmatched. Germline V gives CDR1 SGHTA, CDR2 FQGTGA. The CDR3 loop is CASSGWTGGYEKLFF. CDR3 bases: TGTGCCAGCAGCGGGTGGACAGGGGGGTACGAAAAACTGTTTTTT.

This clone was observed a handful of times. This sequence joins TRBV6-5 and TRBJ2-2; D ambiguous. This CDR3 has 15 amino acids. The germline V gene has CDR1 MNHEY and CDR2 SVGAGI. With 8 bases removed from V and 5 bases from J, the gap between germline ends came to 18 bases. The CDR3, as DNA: TGTGCCAGCCGCAAGTGGGTGCTCGGGACCGGGGAGCTGTTTTTT. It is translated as CASRKWVLGTGELFF.

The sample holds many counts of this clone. DNA of the CDR3: TGTGCCAGCACCTCGAGGGACTGGCAAGCAGATACGCAGTATTTT. Its protein is CASTSRDWQADTQYF. The J gene is TRBJ2-3, the V gene TRBV7-9, with D perhaps TRBD2 (6 bases). CDR1 is SEHNR, CDR2 FQNEAQ, per germline (reference sequence). V was shortened by 7 bases and J by 4 bases, with 18 bases between the two germline ends. The CDR3 sequence is 15 residues long. Filled out from reference TRBV7-9 and TRBJ2-3, the complete variable domain reads DTGVSQNPRHKITKRGQNVTFRCDPISEHNRLYWYRQTLGQGPEFLTYFQNEAQLEKSRLLSDRFSAERPKGSFSTLEIQRTEQGDSAMYLCASTSRDWQADTQYFGPGTRLTVL.

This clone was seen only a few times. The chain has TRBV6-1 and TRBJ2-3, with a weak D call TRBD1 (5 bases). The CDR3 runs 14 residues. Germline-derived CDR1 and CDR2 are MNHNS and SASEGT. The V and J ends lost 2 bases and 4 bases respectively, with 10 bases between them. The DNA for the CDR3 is TGTGCCAGCAGTGAATGGCCAGGGCCAGATACGCAGTATTTT. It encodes CASSEWPGPDTQYF.

In DNA form, the CDR3 reads TGTGCCAGCAGCCCCCGACTAGCGGGGGATACGCAGTATTTT. This sequence encodes CASSPRLAGDTQYF. The chain has TRBV11-3 and TRBJ2-3; 11 bases are shared with TRBD2. The CDR3 has 14 amino acids. Germline V gene lookup returns CDR1 SGHNT and CDR2 YENEEA. With 5 bases clipped from V and 6 bases from J, the junction kept 4 bases outside the gene matches.

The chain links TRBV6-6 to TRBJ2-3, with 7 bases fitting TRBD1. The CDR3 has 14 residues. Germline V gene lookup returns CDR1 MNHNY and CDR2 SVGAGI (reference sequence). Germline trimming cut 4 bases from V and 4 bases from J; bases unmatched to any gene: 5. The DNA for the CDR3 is TGTGCCAGCAGTTCCCGACAGGGCCCAGATACGCAGTATTTT. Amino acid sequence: CASSSRQGPDTQYF.

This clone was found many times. The CDR3 reads CASSPGYEQYF. CDR3 nucleotides: TGTGCCAGCAGCCCCGGCTACGAGCAGTACTTC. V and J are TRBV4-2 and TRBJ2-7, with no clear D. Germline assignment: CDR1 LGHNA and CDR2 YNFKEQ. The V gene lost 4 bases and the J gene lost 3 bases, with 4 bases spanning the gap. The CDR3 sequence is 11 residues long.

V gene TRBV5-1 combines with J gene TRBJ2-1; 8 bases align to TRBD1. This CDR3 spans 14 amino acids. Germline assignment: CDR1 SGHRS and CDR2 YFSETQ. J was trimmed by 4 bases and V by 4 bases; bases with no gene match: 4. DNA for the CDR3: TGCGCCAGCAGCCCGGGACAGGCGTACAATGAGCAGTTCTTC. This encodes CASSPGQAYNEQFF.

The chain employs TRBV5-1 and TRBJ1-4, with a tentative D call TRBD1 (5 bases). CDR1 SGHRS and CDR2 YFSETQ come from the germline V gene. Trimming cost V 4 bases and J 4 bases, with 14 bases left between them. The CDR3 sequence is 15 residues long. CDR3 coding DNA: TGCGCCAGCAGCCCGCCGACAGAAAATAATGAAAAACTGTTTTTT. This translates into CASSPPTENNEKLFF.

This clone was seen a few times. The CDR3 DNA reads TGTGCCAGCAGTTTACCGAATCAGCCCCAGCATTTT. Amino acids: CASSLPNQPQHF. V and J are TRBV28 and TRBJ1-5; D call uncertain. Germline CDR1 and CDR2: MDHEN and SYDVKM. Between the trimmed V and J ends, which lost 2 bases and 4 bases, there was a span of 3 bases. The CDR3 length is 12 residues.

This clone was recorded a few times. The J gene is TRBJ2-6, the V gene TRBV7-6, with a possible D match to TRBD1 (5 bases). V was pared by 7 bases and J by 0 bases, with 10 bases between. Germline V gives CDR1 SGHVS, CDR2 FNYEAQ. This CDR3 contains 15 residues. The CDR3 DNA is TGTGCCAGCACAGGGAAGTTCTCTGGGGCCAACGTCCTGACTTTC. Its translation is CASTGKFSGANVLTF.

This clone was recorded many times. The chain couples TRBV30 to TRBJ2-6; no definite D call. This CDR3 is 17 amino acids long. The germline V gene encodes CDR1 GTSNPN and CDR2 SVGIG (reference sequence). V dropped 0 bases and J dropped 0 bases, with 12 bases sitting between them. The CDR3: CAWSVALMNSGANVLTF. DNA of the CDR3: TGTGCCTGGAGTGTAGCGCTGATGAACTCTGGGGCCAACGTCCTGACTTTC. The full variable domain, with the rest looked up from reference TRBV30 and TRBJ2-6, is SQTIHQWPATLVQPVGSPLSLECTVEGTSNPNLYWYRQAAGRGLQLLFYSVGIGQISSEVPQNLSASRPQDRQFILSSKKLLLSDSGFYLCAWSVALMNSGANVLTFGAGSRLTVL.

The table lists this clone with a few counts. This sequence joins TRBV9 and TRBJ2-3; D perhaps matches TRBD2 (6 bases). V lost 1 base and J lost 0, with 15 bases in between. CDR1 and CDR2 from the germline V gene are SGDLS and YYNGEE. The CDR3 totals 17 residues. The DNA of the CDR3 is TGTGCCAGCAGCGTATCGGGGGACCCTTATAGCACAGATACGCAGTATTTT. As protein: CASSVSGDPYSTDTQYF. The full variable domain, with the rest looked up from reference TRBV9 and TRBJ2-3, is DSGVTQTPKHLITATGQRVTLRCSPRSGDLSVYWYQQSLDQGLQFLIQYYNGEERAKGNILERFSAQQFPDLHSELNLSSLELGDSALYFCASSVSGDPYSTDTQYFGPGTRLTVL.

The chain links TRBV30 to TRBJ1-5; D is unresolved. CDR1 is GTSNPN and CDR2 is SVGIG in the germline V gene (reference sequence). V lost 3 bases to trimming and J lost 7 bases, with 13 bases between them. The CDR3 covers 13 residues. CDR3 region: CAWRQSSGQPQHF. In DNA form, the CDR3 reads TGTGCCTGGAGACAATCCAGTGGCCAGCCCCAGCATTTT.

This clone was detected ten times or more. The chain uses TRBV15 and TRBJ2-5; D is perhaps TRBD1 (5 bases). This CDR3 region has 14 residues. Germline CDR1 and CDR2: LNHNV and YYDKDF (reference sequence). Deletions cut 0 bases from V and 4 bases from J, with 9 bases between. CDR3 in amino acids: CATSRDIGVETQYF. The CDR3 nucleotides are TGTGCCACCAGCAGAGATATAGGGGTAGAGACCCAGTACTTC.

In DNA, the CDR3 is TGTGCCAGCAGCTTAGGCGGGACAGGACAGTTCTTC. The encoded protein is CASSLGGTGQFF. The chain carries TRBV7-6 and TRBJ2-1; 8 bases match TRBD1. The V gene end was trimmed by 1 base and the J gene end by 13 bases; junction bases not matched to a gene: 3. Germline V gives CDR1 SGHVS, CDR2 FNYEAQ. The CDR3 is 12 residues long.